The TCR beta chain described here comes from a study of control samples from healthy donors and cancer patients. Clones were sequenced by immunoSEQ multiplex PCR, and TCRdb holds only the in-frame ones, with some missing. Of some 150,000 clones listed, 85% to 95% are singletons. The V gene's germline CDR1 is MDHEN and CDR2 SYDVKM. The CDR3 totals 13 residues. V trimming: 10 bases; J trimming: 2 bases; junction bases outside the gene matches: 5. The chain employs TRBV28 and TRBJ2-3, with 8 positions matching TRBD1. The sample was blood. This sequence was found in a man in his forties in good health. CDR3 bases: TGTGCCACCGGGACAGGCCCCACAGATACGCAGTATTTT. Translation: CATGTGPTDTQYF.